This TCR beta chain was captured by sequencing in a study of persistence of HIV-infected CD4 T cells. Germline V lookup: CDR1 KGHSH, CDR2 LQKENI. This CDR3 spans 13 amino acids. Deletions cut 4 bases from V and 5 bases from J, with 12 bases between. Sequencing used immunoSEQ version 4 in survey mode. Here immunoSEQ multiplex PCR was the method, and the copy in TCRdb shows in-frame clones only, minus some. The sample consists of around 35,000 clones, roughly 89% of them appearing once. Cells were stimulated nonspecifically with anti-CD3/anti-CD28 magnetic beads. Sorting of responding CD4+ T cells relied on upregulated CD40 ligand together with CD69. As to this clone: The antigen is undetermined.

Sequencing was performed on CD4+ T cells sorted from PBMCs after approximately 19-hour stimulation, taken from a patient who received antiretroviral therapy. This chain joins TRBV18 and TRBJ2-7, with D possibly matching TRBD1 (6 bases). The receptor's source is an adult man with HIV who was CMV-seropositive. Written as DNA, the CDR3 is TGTGCCAGCTCACTTTGGACAGATAACGAGCAGTACTTC. Protein product: CASSLWTDNEQYF.